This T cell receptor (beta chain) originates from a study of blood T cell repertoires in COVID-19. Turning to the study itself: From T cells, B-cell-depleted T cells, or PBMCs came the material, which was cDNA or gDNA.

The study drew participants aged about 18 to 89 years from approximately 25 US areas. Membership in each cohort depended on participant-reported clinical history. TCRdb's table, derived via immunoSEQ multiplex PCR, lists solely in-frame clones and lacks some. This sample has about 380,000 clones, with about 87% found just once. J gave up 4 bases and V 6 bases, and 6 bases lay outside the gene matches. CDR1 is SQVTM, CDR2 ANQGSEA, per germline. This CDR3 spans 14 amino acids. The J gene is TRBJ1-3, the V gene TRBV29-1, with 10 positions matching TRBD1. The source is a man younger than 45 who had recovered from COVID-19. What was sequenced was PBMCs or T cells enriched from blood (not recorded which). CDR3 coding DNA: TGCAGCGTCCTGACAGGGGGCTTAGGAAACACCATATATTTT. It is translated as CSVLTGGLGNTIYF.